These 32 T cell receptor beta chains were all obtained from the same sample, sequenced in a study of cytomegalovirus exposure and HLA in healthy donors (TCRdb year 2017). Library construction relied on the immunoSEQ multiplex PCR assay. A mixture of 60 forward primers for TCR Vbeta segments and 13 reverse primers for TCR Jbeta segments was used in the multiplex PCR. The table was pulled from immuneACCESS by TCRdb, which kept in-frame rearrangements only. Such tables lose some clones; where checked, under half of the loss comes from unresolved V genes, and the rest has no known cause. In all, the sample holds fewer than 200,000 clones, and 87% of those were seen once. Clones ranked in the top ten supply less than 1.3% of the sample. The sample consisted of PBMCs. The receptors shown here come from a boy aged 2 to 10 in good health and CMV-seronegative.

The chain joins TRBV23-1 to TRBJ2-7, with TRBD1 matching over 8 bases. TRBV23-1 counts as an open reading frame of uncertain function. The CDR3 runs 17 residues. V dropped 5 bases and J dropped 0; count of bases not matched to a gene: 12. CDR3 sequence: CASSDEEGQASSYEQYF. The CDR3 DNA reads as TGCGCCAGCAGTGACGAAGAGGGACAGGCAAGCTCCTACGAGCAGTACTTC.

The genes are TRBV30 and TRBJ1-6; 8 positions agree with TRBD1. The CDR3 totals 14 residues. Germline CDR1 and CDR2: GTSNPN and SVGIG (reference sequence). With V trimmed by 7 bases and J by 7 bases, 9 bases remained unmatched. CDR3 region: CASNPGQENSPLHF. The DNA of the CDR3 is TGTGCCTCCAATCCGGGACAGGAAAATTCACCCCTCCACTTT.

This chain joins TRBV7-8 and TRBJ1-1, with TRBD1 matching over 8 bases. Germline CDR1 and CDR2: SGHVS and FQNEAQ. The V segment lost 5 bases and the J segment 0 bases; nucleotides outside the gene matches: 8. The CDR3 has 16 residues. DNA of the CDR3: TGTGCCAGCAGCCCCCATAGACAGGGGATGAACACTGAAGCTTTCTTT. It specifies CASSPHRQGMNTEAFF.

The chain has TRBV9 and TRBJ2-2, with 8 bases that match TRBD1. The CDR3 length is 16 residues. V was clipped by 3 bases and J by 0 bases; unmatched bases: 4. Per germline, CDR1 SGDLS and CDR2 YYNGEE. The CDR3 region has the DNA TGTGCCAGCAGCGCACGGACAGGGCCGAACACCGGGGAGCTGTTTTTT. Translating it yields CASSARTGPNTGELFF.

The rearrangement uses TRBV6-1 and TRBJ2-3; D is unresolved. The V end was cut by 3 bases, the J end by 5 bases, with 15 bases between. Germline CDR1 MNHNS, CDR2 SASEGT. There are 15 residues in the CDR3. CDR3 sequence reads: CASSDSTYPGDTQYF. CDR3 bases: TGTGCCAGCAGTGACTCCACTTACCCGGGAGATACGCAGTATTTT.

The rearrangement joins TRBV28 to TRBJ2-5; no clear D gene. Germline V CDR1 and CDR2: MDHEN, SYDVKM. The ends were cut back, 3 bases at V and 5 bases at J, with 7 bases in the middle. The CDR3 extends over 12 amino acids. The CDR3 DNA follows: TGTGCCAGCAGTTTGTATCCTGAGACCCAGTACTTC. Its translation: CASSLYPETQYF. The variable domain in full, with the rest retrieved from reference TRBV28 and TRBJ2-5, is DVKVTQSSRYLVKRTGEKVFLECVQDMDHENMFWYRQDPGLGLRLIYFSYDVKMKEKGDIPEGYSVSREKKERFSLILESASTNQTSMYLCASSLYPETQYFGPGTRLLVL.

The chain joins TRBV5-1 to TRBJ1-1, with D perhaps TRBD1 (6 bases). The CDR3 has 14 amino acids. The V end lost 6 bases, the J end lost 1 base, and 13 bases lay between the germline ends. Germline CDR1 reads SGHRS; CDR2 reads YFSETQ. The CDR3 DNA follows: TGCGCCAGCACCCGGAGAGGGGGGAACACTGAAGCTTTCTTT. It encodes CASTRRGGNTEAFF.

Here the CDR3 DNA reads TGTGCCAGCGGGCGGGGTAGTGTCTACGAGCAGTACTTC. It yields the protein CASGRGSVYEQYF. The gene calls are TRBV19 and TRBJ2-7, with a tentative D call TRBD2 (6 bases). The V end lost 9 bases, the J end lost 3 bases, and 15 bases lay between the germline ends. The CDR3 runs 13 residues. Germline CDR1 is LNHDA and CDR2 is SQIVND (reference sequence).

The chain recombines TRBV14 with TRBJ2-3; tentatively, D is TRBD1 (5 bases). Germline V lookup: CDR1 SGHDN, CDR2 FVKESK. Deletions cut 0 bases from V and 2 bases from J, with 9 bases between. CDR3 size: 15 residues. CDR3 bases: TGTGCCAGCAGCCAAGATCCAGGGTTCACAGATACGCAGTATTTT. Protein product: CASSQDPGFTDTQYF.

The CDR3 nucleotides read TGTGCCATCCCACGGAAAGGGGAGAACACCGGGGAGCTGTTTTTT. Its translation: CAIPRKGENTGELFF. V and J are TRBV6-4 and TRBJ2-2; D might be TRBD1 (5 bases). CDR1 and CDR2 (germline): MRHNA, SNTAGT. The CDR3 is made up of 15 amino acids. Trimming took off 10 bases at V and 1 base at J, with 16 bases between the two ends.

V usage is TRBV5-6 and J usage is TRBJ1-1, with 12 positions matching TRBD1. This CDR3 has 18 residues. Per germline, CDR1 SGHDT and CDR2 YYEEEE. Trimming cost V 2 bases and J 0 bases; bases outside gene matches: 8. The DNA for the CDR3 is TGTGCCAGCAGCTTACTCCGGGACAGGGGGCTTATGAACACTGAAGCTTTCTTT. Translating it yields CASSLLRDRGLMNTEAFF.

The rearrangement joins TRBV29-1 to TRBJ2-7; D gene ambiguous. The CDR3 runs to 13 residues. The V gene lost 7 bases and the J gene lost 0 bases, with 13 bases spanning the gap. Germline V gene data show CDR1 as SQVTM and CDR2 as ANQGSEA. CDR3 nucleotide sequence: TGCAGCGCTATGACTGAAACCTCCTACGAGCAGTACTTC. Amino acids: CSAMTETSYEQYF.

The chain is built from TRBV6-5 and TRBJ2-5; TRBD1 matches 7 bases. This CDR3 has 13 amino acids. Losses at the gene ends were 4 bases for V and 11 bases for J; bases not matched to a gene: 10. Germline V gene lookup returns CDR1 MNHEY and CDR2 SVGAGI. CDR3 sequence reads: CASSWYRGQEQYF. Here the CDR3 DNA reads TGTGCCAGCAGTTGGTACAGGGGACAAGAGCAGTACTTC.

The V and J genes are TRBV6-1 and TRBJ2-7, with 7 bases fitting TRBD1. CDR1 MNHNS and CDR2 SASEGT come from the germline V gene. With V trimmed by 4 bases and J by 3 bases, 3 bases remained unmatched. The CDR3 totals 13 residues. The CDR3 nucleotides read TGTGCCAGCAGTGGCCGGGACAGCTACGAGCAGTACTTC. It encodes CASSGRDSYEQYF.

The CDR3 protein is CARRLERYEQYF. The CDR3 coding sequence is TGTGCCAGACGACTCGAAAGGTACGAGCAGTACTTC. The chain is built from TRBV25-1 and TRBJ2-7; D not certain. CDR3 length: 12 residues. Deletions cut 9 bases from V and 4 bases from J, with 13 bases between. Looked up from germline, CDR1 is MGHDK and CDR2 is SYGVNS.

This clone was detected only once. The V and J genes are TRBV5-1 and TRBJ1-4, with 8 bases that match TRBD1. Unmatched junction bases numbered 3, after V lost 0 bases and J lost 8 bases. The length of the CDR3 is 14 residues. CDR1 is SGHRS and CDR2 is YFSETQ in the germline V gene. The CDR3 loop reads CASSLGTGSEKLFF. Written as DNA, the CDR3 is TGCGCCAGCAGCTTGGGGACAGGGAGCGAAAAACTGTTTTTT.

The V call is TRBV28, the J call TRBJ1-2, with D uncertain. In germline, CDR1 is MDHEN, CDR2 SYDVKM. The V and J ends lost 9 bases and 4 bases respectively, with 18 bases between them. This CDR3 has 14 residues. CDR3 residues: CASRFLGLTYGYTF. As DNA, the CDR3 is TGTGCCAGTCGTTTTCTGGGCCTGACCTATGGCTACACCTTC.

The gene calls are TRBV12-2 and TRBJ2-1; the D call TRBD1 from the table was never checked on the DNA. TRBV12-2 corresponds to a pseudogene. The CDR3 has 19 amino acids. The CDR3 is CASRALRPATGGSYNEQFF. The CDR3 DNA is TGTGCAAGTCGCGCACTACGTCCGGCGACAGGGGGATCCTACAATGAGCAGTTCTTC.

The gene calls are TRBV20-1 and TRBJ2-7, with D perhaps TRBD1 (5 bases). The CDR3 runs to 11 residues. V was shortened by 5 bases and J by 9 bases, with 14 bases between the two germline ends. The germline gives CDR1 DFQATT, CDR2 SNEGSKA (reference sequence). For the CDR3, the DNA is TGCAGTGCTTGGACACGACCAGGGCAGTACTTC. This codes for CSAWTRPGQYF.

The V call is TRBV9, the J call TRBJ2-2; the D is unclear. The CDR3 contains 15 residues. The V end lost 4 bases, the J end lost 2 bases, and 12 bases lay between the germline ends. In germline, CDR1 is SGDLS, CDR2 YYNGEE. In DNA, the CDR3 is TGTGCCAGCAGCCCATCGCCACATAACACCGGGGAGCTGTTTTTT. It translates to CASSPSPHNTGELFF.

The gene calls are TRBV19 and TRBJ2-2; TRBD1 agrees at 9 bases. Unmatched junction bases numbered 5, after V lost 5 bases and J lost 4 bases. Germline assignment: CDR1 LNHDA and CDR2 SQIVND (reference sequence). The CDR3 length is 15 residues. CDR3 loop: CASSSDRGRTGELFF. The CDR3 DNA reads as TGTGCCAGTAGTTCGGACAGGGGACGCACCGGGGAGCTGTTTTTT.

The chain uses TRBV28 and TRBJ1-4; D not certain. The CDR3 is 14 residues long. V was shortened by 3 bases and J by 0 bases, with 5 bases between the two germline ends. Germline assignment: CDR1 MDHEN and CDR2 SYDVKM. The CDR3 loop reads CASSFSATNEKLFF. CDR3 DNA: TGTGCCAGCAGTTTCTCTGCAACTAATGAAAAACTGTTTTTT.

The rearrangement uses TRBV19 and TRBJ2-7; 9 bases align to TRBD1. The CDR3 runs 14 residues. The ends lost 7 bases at V and 3 bases at J; junction bases unmatched: 7. CDR1 is LNHDA and CDR2 is SQIVND in the germline V gene (reference sequence). CDR3 sequence reads: CASTTTGGRYEQYF. Written as DNA, the CDR3 is TGTGCCAGTACTACGACAGGGGGGCGCTACGAGCAGTACTTC.

This clone was counted only a few times. The V gene is TRBV5-1, the J gene TRBJ2-5, with D possibly matching TRBD1 (6 bases). This CDR3 has 14 residues. The V and J ends lost 2 bases and 2 bases respectively, with 10 bases between them. CDR1 is SGHRS, CDR2 YFSETQ, per germline. Here the CDR3 reads CASSLQGTQETQYF. The CDR3 region has the DNA TGCGCCAGCAGCTTACAGGGCACACAAGAGACCCAGTACTTC.

The V gene is TRBV19, the J gene TRBJ1-3; the match to TRBD1 covers 7 bases. V gave up 3 bases and J gave up 3 bases; unmatched junction bases: 5. CDR1 LNHDA and CDR2 SQIVND come from the germline V gene (reference sequence). The CDR3 length is 15 residues. CDR3 in DNA: TGTGCCAGTAGTATCTCCGGGACAGATGGAAACACCATATATTTT. Amino acid sequence: CASSISGTDGNTIYF.

This chain links TRBV19 with TRBJ1-6, with unresolved D. V gave up 7 bases and J gave up 0 bases, with 10 bases separating them. Germline V gives CDR1 LNHDA, CDR2 SQIVND (reference sequence). The CDR3 totals 15 residues. The CDR3 spells CASTADNSYNSPLHF. The CDR3 DNA reads TGTGCCAGTACCGCAGATAACTCCTATAATTCACCCCTCCACTTT.

In this sample, this clone turned up a few times. V gene TRBV4-2 combines with J gene TRBJ2-2; the D is unclear. This CDR3 is 14 amino acids long. V was trimmed by 2 bases and J by 0 bases, leaving 4 bases between them. CDR1 is LGHNA, CDR2 YNFKEQ, per germline. The CDR3, as DNA: TGTGCCAGCAGCCAAATCTCGAACACCGGGGAGCTGTTTTTT. It specifies CASSQISNTGELFF.

This chain links TRBV2 with TRBJ2-2; no clear D gene. Germline CDR1 reads SNHLY; CDR2 reads FYNNEI. This CDR3 comprises 11 residues. V shed 3 bases and J shed 8 bases, with 4 bases lying between them. CDR3 residues: CASSEAGELFF. CDR3 DNA sequence: TGTGCCAGCAGTGAGGCAGGGGAGCTGTTTTTT. Drawing the rest from reference TRBV2 and TRBJ2-2, the complete variable domain is EPEVTQTPSHQVTQMGQEVILRCVPISNHLYFYWYRQILGQKVEFLVSFYNNEISEKSEIFDDQFSVERPDGSNFTLKIRSTKLEDSAMYFCASSEAGELFFGEGSRLTVL.

J is TRBJ2-3 and V is TRBV29-1; 8 positions agree with TRBD1. The V gene end was trimmed by 5 bases and the J gene end by 1 base; junction bases not matched to a gene: 2. Germline values: CDR1 SQVTM, CDR2 ANQGSEA. This CDR3 is 13 amino acids long. The CDR3 loop reads CSVSRGRTDTQYF. The CDR3, as DNA: TGCAGCGTTTCCAGGGGGCGCACAGATACGCAGTATTTT.

V usage is TRBV9 and J usage is TRBJ2-2; 12 bases fit TRBD1. V dropped 3 bases and J dropped 6; count of bases not matched to a gene: 9. Germline assignment: CDR1 SGDLS and CDR2 YYNGEE. This CDR3 comprises 17 residues. CDR3 sequence reads: CASSDHRDRGLSGELFF. For the CDR3, the DNA is TGTGCCAGCAGCGACCACCGGGACAGGGGGCTCTCCGGGGAGCTGTTTTTT.

CDR3: CASRDREFHEQYF. For the CDR3, the DNA is TGTGCCAGCCGGGACAGGGAATTCCACGAGCAGTACTTC. The chain recombines TRBV19 with TRBJ2-5; TRBD1 aligns across 9 bases. The DNA end lines up better with TRBJ2-7; the J call may be wrong. From germline, CDR1 is LNHDA and CDR2 SQIVND (reference sequence). CDR3 size: 13 residues.

With regard to this clone: The identical CDR3 is also encoded by other nucleotide sequences in the sample. The chain uses TRBV6-5 and TRBJ2-3; D may be TRBD1 (6 bases). The length of the CDR3 is 15 residues. The germline V gene encodes CDR1 MNHEY and CDR2 SVGAGI. The V end was cut by 8 bases, the J end by 0 bases, with 15 bases between. The CDR3 nucleotides are TGTGCCAGCGCCGACACAGGGTCTAGCACAGATACGCAGTATTTT. As protein: CASADTGSSTDTQYF.